Presented here are 25 T cell receptor beta chains from one specimen sequenced in a study of blood T cell repertoires in COVID-19. Profiled with immunoSEQ multiplex PCR; TCRdb holds only in-frame clones, not every one. The sample shows some 38,000 clones, roughly 78% of them seen only once. Sequencing was carried out using peripheral blood. Source of these receptors: a man in his 70s with acute or convalescent COVID-19.

The V and J genes are TRBV19 and TRBJ2-5; 7 nucleotides line up with TRBD1. The CDR3 length is 13 residues. The germline V gene encodes CDR1 LNHDA and CDR2 SQIVND (reference sequence). Trimming at V came to 9 bases and at J to 5 bases, leaving 9 bases not matched to a gene. The CDR3 sequence is CASSTLRGETQYF. The CDR3 DNA follows: TGTGCCAGCTCCACGCTCAGGGGGGAGACCCAGTACTTC. The variable domain in full, completed from reference TRBV19 and TRBJ2-5, reads DGGITQSPKYLFRKEGQNVTLSCEQNLNHDAMYWYRQDPGQGLRLIYYSQIVNDFQKGDIAEGYSVSREKKESFPLTVTSAQKNPTAFYLCASSTLRGETQYFGPGTRLLVL.

The chain couples TRBV18 to TRBJ1-2; D gene unclear. The germline V and J ends were trimmed by 3 bases and 0 bases, with 20 bases remaining between them. This CDR3 region has 18 residues. Germline assignment: CDR1 KGHSH and CDR2 LQKENI. The CDR3 sequence is CASSPTPGDLKANYGYTF. The CDR3 DNA sequence: TGTGCCAGCTCACCCACACCGGGAGACCTGAAGGCTAACTATGGCTACACCTTC. Full variable domain (missing parts from reference TRBV18 and TRBJ1-2): NAGVMQNPRHLVRRRGQEARLRCSPMKGHSHVYWYRQLPEEGLKFMVYLQKENIIDESGMPKERFSAEFPKEGPSILRIQQVVRGDSAAYFCASSPTPGDLKANYGYTFGSGTRLTVV.

In its sample, this clone was seen a few times. The chain's CDR3 is CASNEDREWYGYTF. CDR3 coding DNA: TGCGCCAGCAACGAAGACAGGGAGTGGTATGGCTACACCTTC. The chain joins TRBV10-2 to TRBJ1-2, with 7 bases lining up with TRBD1. The V gene end was trimmed by 7 bases and the J gene end by 5 bases; junction bases not matched to a gene: 10. The CDR3 is made up of 14 amino acids. CDR1 is WSHSY and CDR2 is SAAADI in the germline V gene.

The rearrangement links TRBV5-1 to TRBJ1-1; D gene unclear. CDR1 SGHRS and CDR2 YFSETQ come from the germline V gene. V was shortened by 4 bases and J by 1 base, with 5 bases between the two germline ends. The CDR3 length is 12 residues. CDR3 DNA sequence: TGCGCCAGCAGCGCAGAGAACACTGAAGCTTTCTTT. This encodes CASSAENTEAFF.

This chain links TRBV29-1 with TRBJ2-7, with TRBD1 matching over 8 bases. Germline V gene lookup returns CDR1 SQVTM and CDR2 ANQGSEA. The CDR3 runs to 13 residues. The V and J ends lost 6 bases and 3 bases, in that order; junction bases with no gene match: 7. CDR3 nucleotide sequence: TGCAGCGTCCAGACAGGGGATTACTACGAGCAGTACTTC. Amino acid sequence: CSVQTGDYYEQYF.

This clone appeared a few times. The chain carries TRBV7-9 and TRBJ1-5; 9 nucleotides line up with TRBD1. The CDR3 has 13 residues. V gave up 1 base and J gave up 11 bases; unmatched junction bases: 3. Looked up from germline, CDR1 is SEHNR and CDR2 is FQNEAQ (reference sequence). CDR3 nucleotide sequence: TGTGCCAGCAGCTTAGAGAGGACAGGGGCCCAGCATTTT. Protein product: CASSLERTGAQHF.

This chain links TRBV3-1 (or the pseudogene TRBV3-2) with TRBJ2-7; D unclear. The V and J ends lost 5 bases and 3 bases respectively, with 5 bases between them. The CDR3 loop spans 11 amino acids. Germline-derived CDR1 and CDR2 are LGHDT and YNNKEL (reference sequence). The CDR3 coding sequence is TGTGCCAGCAGCAATAACTACGAGCAGTACTTC. This codes for CASSNNYEQYF.

The chain joins TRBV4-2 to TRBJ2-6, with D hard to call. V lost 0 bases and J 0 bases, leaving 6 bases between the germline ends. This CDR3 is built from 16 residues. CDR1 is LGHNA, CDR2 YNFKEQ, per germline. The CDR3 DNA reads TGTGCCAGCAGCCAAGATTTTAACTCTGGGGCCAACGTCCTGACTTTC. Its translation is CASSQDFNSGANVLTF.

V and J are TRBV21-1 and TRBJ2-1; the table's D call, TRBD1, was not checked against the DNA. TRBV21-1 is assigned pseudogene status. CDR3 length equals 17 residues. CDR3 bases: TGTGCCAGCAGCAAAAGGGAATGGGACAGGGGAGACAATGAGCAGTTCTTC. This gives the protein CASSKREWDRGDNEQFF.

This sequence joins TRBV2 and TRBJ1-5, with 7 bases identical to TRBD1. This CDR3 comprises 15 residues. The germline V gene encodes CDR1 SNHLY and CDR2 FYNNEI. Trimming took 6 bases from V and 0 from J; bases not matched to a gene: 5. The CDR3 nucleotides are TGTGCCAGCAGGGGGGACAGCAATAGCAATCAGCCCCAGCATTTT. Translating gives CASRGDSNSNQPQHF.

The chain links TRBV5-5 to TRBJ1-2; 9 bases match TRBD1. J was trimmed by 3 bases and V by 2 bases; bases with no gene match: 8. This CDR3 comprises 16 residues. CDR1 is SGHKS, CDR2 YYEKEE, per germline (reference sequence). CDR3 coding DNA: TGTGCCAGCAGCTTCGGGGGGACAGGGAGGGACTATGGCTACACCTTC. Translated, it gives CASSFGGTGRDYGYTF.

This clone was seen a handful of times. V and J are TRBV6-1 and TRBJ1-2; D not resolved. The germline gives CDR1 MNHNS, CDR2 SASEGT. This CDR3 is 14 amino acids long. V was shortened by 3 bases and J by 3 bases, with 11 bases between the two germline ends. The CDR3 spells CASSEGRGYYGYTF. The DNA for the CDR3 is TGTGCCAGCAGTGAGGGCCGAGGGTACTATGGCTACACCTTC.

This clone was observed a single time. The gene calls are TRBV15 and TRBJ1-1, with 9 bases lining up with TRBD1. The CDR3 covers 15 residues. The germline gives CDR1 LNHNV, CDR2 YYDKDF (reference sequence). Losses at the gene ends were 2 bases for V and 4 bases for J; bases not matched to a gene: 5. Here the CDR3 reads CATSRWGTGSTEAFF. Written as DNA, the CDR3 is TGTGCCACCAGCAGATGGGGGACAGGGAGCACTGAAGCTTTCTTT.

The genes are TRBV10-3 and TRBJ2-7; TRBD2 matches at 14 bases. The CDR3 has 16 amino acids. With V trimmed by 0 bases and J by 2 bases, 0 bases remained unmatched. The germline CDR1 and CDR2 sequences are ENHRY and SYGVKD. The CDR3 DNA reads as TGTGCCATCAGTGAGTCGGGACTAGCGGGGGCCTACGAGCAGTACTTC. Translation: CAISESGLAGAYEQYF.

The CDR3 nucleotides are TGCGCCAGCAGCCAAGACAGGTTCGCGAACACTGAAGCTTTCTTT. Translation gives CASSQDRFANTEAFF. The rearrangement joins TRBV4-3 to TRBJ1-1; D unclear. The CDR3 loop spans 15 amino acids. Per the germline V gene, CDR1 is LGHNA and CDR2 is YSLEER. With 0 bases removed from V and 1 base from J, the gap between germline ends came to 9 bases.

The chain has TRBV5-1 and TRBJ2-7; D ambiguous. V lost 4 bases and J 2 bases, leaving 7 bases between the germline ends. The germline gives CDR1 SGHRS, CDR2 YFSETQ. The CDR3 contains 12 residues. The DNA for the CDR3 is TGCGCCAGCAGCGAGGTAGCCTACGAGCAGTACTTC. Its protein product is CASSEVAYEQYF.

The chain recombines TRBV14 with TRBJ2-3; 8 bases agree with TRBD2. Germline V lookup: CDR1 SGHDN, CDR2 FVKESK. The J segment lost 4 bases and the V segment lost 6 bases, leaving 12 bases of the junction unmatched. The CDR3 is made up of 16 amino acids. CDR3 sequence reads: CASSPWSGSIADTQYF. The DNA for the CDR3 is TGTGCCAGCAGTCCCTGGAGCGGGAGTATCGCAGATACGCAGTATTTT. Using reference TRBV14 and TRBJ2-3 for the parts outside the CDR3, the full variable domain is EAGVTQFPSHSVIEKGQTVTLRCDPISGHDNLYWYRRVMGKEIKFLLHFVKESKQDESGMPNNRFLAERTGGTYSTLKVQPAELEDSGVYFCASSPWSGSIADTQYFGPGTRLTVL.

The chain recombines TRBV28 with TRBJ2-5; D might be TRBD1 (5 bases). The CDR3 totals 13 residues. Looked up from germline, CDR1 is MDHEN and CDR2 is SYDVKM. V was clipped by 6 bases and J by 1 base, with 9 bases between them. The CDR3 nucleotides are TGTGCCAGCAGCCCGGACACCCAAGAGACCCAGTACTTC. Translating it yields CASSPDTQETQYF.

The rearrangement joins TRBV28 to TRBJ1-4; tentatively, D is TRBD1 (5 bases). CDR1 and CDR2 (germline): MDHEN, SYDVKM. The CDR3 is 15 amino acids. V lost 2 bases to trimming and J lost 1 base, with 8 bases between them. CDR3 coding DNA: TGTGCCAGCAGTTTAGGGGCAGTAACTAATGAAAAACTGTTTTTT. Translating gives CASSLGAVTNEKLFF.

The V gene is TRBV18, the J gene TRBJ1-1; 9 nucleotides agree with TRBD1. CDR1 is KGHSH, CDR2 LQKENI, per germline. This CDR3 is built from 18 residues. The trim removed 6 bases at V and 6 bases at J, leaving 20 bases unmatched. CDR3 amino acids: CASSLINPMTGGFAEAFF. The DNA for the CDR3 is TGTGCCAGCTCCCTCATTAACCCAATGACAGGGGGTTTCGCTGAAGCTTTCTTT.

To note about this clone: The junction does not match germline at one end; this may be a read error. The chain employs TRBV10-1 and TRBJ2-3; 10 nucleotides align to TRBD2. The CDR3 covers 13 residues. Looked up from germline, CDR1 is WNHNN and CDR2 is SYGVQD (reference sequence). The CDR3 DNA follows: TGCGCCAGCAGTGAGTCCTGGCTAGCGGGGGCAAATTTT. Amino acids: CASSESWLAGANF.

The chain has TRBV18 and TRBJ1-3; perhaps TRBD1 as D (6 bases). CDR1 is KGHSH, CDR2 LQKENI, per germline. The CDR3 is 16 residues long. V was trimmed by 3 bases and J by 0 bases, leaving 12 bases between them. CDR3 sequence reads: CASSPPRTDSGNTIYF. CDR3 coding DNA: TGTGCCAGCTCACCCCCTAGGACAGACTCTGGAAACACCATATATTTT.

This clone was found a few times. This chain connects TRBV19 to TRBJ2-1; 7 positions match TRBD2. The CDR3 length is 15 residues. The junction had 4 bases not matched to a gene; V was cut back by 3 bases and J by 2 bases. CDR1 is LNHDA and CDR2 is SQIVND in the germline V gene (reference sequence). DNA of the CDR3: TGTGCCAGTAGTATTTCCGCGGGGGCCTACAATGAGCAGTTCTTC. This translates into CASSISAGAYNEQFF. Based on the CDR3 plus reference TRBV19 and TRBJ2-1, the full variable domain is DGGITQSPKYLFRKEGQNVTLSCEQNLNHDAMYWYRQDPGQGLRLIYYSQIVNDFQKGDIAEGYSVSREKKESFPLTVTSAQKNPTAFYLCASSISAGAYNEQFFGPGTRLTVL.

The genes are TRBV10-2 and TRBJ2-7; tentatively, D is TRBD1 (6 bases). The length of the CDR3 is 13 residues. V was cut by 6 bases and J by 2 bases, with 11 bases left in between. Per the germline V gene, CDR1 is WSHSY and CDR2 is SAAADI. DNA of the CDR3: TGCGCCAGCAGCTGGACAGCCACCTACGAGCAGTACTTC. Protein: CASSWTATYEQYF.

The chain has TRBV6-6 and TRBJ2-5; possibly TRBD1 for D (5 bases). The CDR3 covers 16 residues. Germline assignment: CDR1 MNHNY and CDR2 SVGAGI (reference sequence). V was shortened by 6 bases and J by 2 bases, with 19 bases between the two germline ends. The CDR3 bases are TGTGCCAGCAGAGCCAGTAACACAGGCCGACAAGAGACCCAGTACTTC. Its translation is CASRASNTGRQETQYF.